This T cell receptor beta chain emerged from a study of PD-1 blockade in classical Hodgkin lymphoma. Study-wide findings and caveats: Some patients began nivolumab under 1 year after ASCT. These patients were excluded from later analyses. According to reports, newly diagnosed patients had lower baseline TCR diversity than healthy donors, and relapsed/refractory patients had lower baseline TCR diversity still. Why the repertoires differ is still unclear, perhaps disease activity or prior therapy.

Each patient's relapse followed autologous stem cell transplantation, and brentuximab vedotin exposure varied. Complete response, partial response or progressive disease constituted the best responses recorded. Repertoires were generated with immunoSEQ multiplex PCR, while TCRdb's copy carries only in-frame clones and drops some. Found here are 50,000 to 65,000 clones, around 90% of them singletons; the top ten hold approximately 5.4%. Of note for this clone: Its antigen is currently unknown.

This CDR3 has 15 amino acids. V trimming: 7 bases; J trimming: 1 base; junction bases outside the gene matches: 9. Germline CDR1 and CDR2: SEHNR and FQNEAQ (reference sequence). The sample in question was peripheral blood mononuclear cells (PBMCs), obtained before the second cycle of nivolumab. The chain carries TRBV7-9 and TRBJ2-5; 7 bases are shared with TRBD1. The clonotype was recovered from a human donor with classical Hodgkin lymphoma. Here the CDR3 reads CASTPDEGAQETQYF. The CDR3, as DNA: TGTGCCAGCACACCAGATGAGGGGGCCCAAGAGACCCAGTACTTC.